Reported below is one T cell receptor (beta chain). Its antigen target is currently unknown. No much larger clone exists at a distance of one base, and base qualities are not known. Other DNA sequences in this sample translate to the same CDR3. The cohort consisted of more than 650 healthy bone marrow donors. At the time of sampling, every cohort member was nominally healthy, though immune exposures that went unrecorded were likely present. The donor tested CMV seropositive and was one of the 289 seropositive cohort members. A peripheral blood sample was provided by each donor, and peripheral blood mononuclear cells were used for TCR beta sequencing. The Qiagen DNeasy Blood Extraction Kit was used to extract genomic DNA from the blood cell samples. These data belong to a study of cytomegalovirus exposure and HLA in healthy donors (TCRdb year 2017). Some background on the complete study: According to an earlier analysis of 587 of the donors, some 180 million T cells yielded 117 million unique TCR beta sequences and more than 250 Gb of sequence data. To decide whether each TCR beta V gene segment behaved as functional or pseudogenic, an earlier analysis of nearly 600 of the donors relied on high-throughput TCR beta sequencing. Besides the first cohort of roughly 700 subjects, a separate validation cohort made up of 120 different subjects was used. Every discovery cohort repertoire had been produced on one sequencing platform. The genetic ancestry cluster associated with self-reported Caucasian donors included over 80% of the roughly 410 genotyped donors. The T cell repertoires of under 700 subjects were profiled by immunosequencing and related to cytomegalovirus serostatus. Donor age, sex, ethnicity and CMV serostatus were compiled alongside the repertoire data. Because of strong linkage in the cohort, 4 to 6 DR-DQ haplotypes were treated as single units for association and clustering. The number of typed donors differed by locus: about 620-630 for A, B, C, DRB1 and DQB1; 500 to 550 for DQA1; about 600 for DPA1; and some 470 for DPB1. Both class I and class II loci were covered by HLA typing, at four-digit resolution. To predict cytomegalovirus infection status, the study brought together high-throughput TCR immunosequencing, statistical association of individual TCRs with disease status, and machine learning. The study aimed to test whether signatures of past pathogen exposure could be identified by cataloging public T cell receptors. A later genetic analysis used genome-wide SNP genotypes for about 60% of the roughly 700 donors, treating that subset as a discovery cohort. Across 300 to 500 genotyped donors of the cohort, an average of about 240,000 unique TCR beta nucleotide sequences per donor were sequenced, and 15% to 20% of those sequences were non-productive. Approximately 300 gigabases of sequencing data and approximately 91 million unique TCR sequences made up an early release that covered approximately 650 HLA-typed donors. Rather than drawing on any new phenotypic data, the later analysis identified candidate immune exposures from TCR beta sequences and the way those sequences occurred across donors. A later analysis re-analyzed previously published TCR beta repertoires from several hundred donors and added high-resolution HLA genotyping to study TCR occurrence patterns. What the study reported, not specific to this receptor: The earlier analysis of a few hundred of the donors excluded some 15 rarely observed V segments, including chromosome 9 orphons, because counts were too low. Cytomegalovirus status was reported to be diagnosed by the classifier with high specificity and sensitivity in both the original and validation cohorts. According to the authors, the approach could potentially be generalized to other disease states and immunological phenotypes. Compared with equally common non-associated chains, HLA-associated TCR beta chains in a later analysis were more clonally expanded and had lower generation probabilities. Because HLA typing was missing for some donors at each locus, association tests included only the typed subset. In a later analysis, the rate of TCR association differed among HLA loci, with DRB1 alleles having the most associated TCRs and HLA-C alleles having the fewest. According to a later analysis, most CMV-associated TCR beta chains appeared to be HLA-restricted, and the HLA associations seemed to be driven largely by CMV exposure. A later genetic analysis reported fewer N-insertions in productive TCRs among donors in an Asian-associated ancestry cluster than the roughly 620-donor mean. The cohort was sequenced for TCR beta chains only, and without alpha or paired-chain data the features that could be detected were limited. Several of the top co-occurrence clusters appeared to be linked to parvovirus B19, influenza, CMV and Epstein-Barr virus, according to a later analysis. Broadly in line with IMGT annotations, most TCR beta V segments showed up in productive rearrangements about 87% or about 30% of the time in an earlier analysis of approximately 600 of the donors. A further reported finding was that TCR beta sequences accurately predicted the HLA-A and HLA-B alleles for most subjects in the first cohort. A few of the identified cytomegalovirus-associated TCR beta chains were confirmed in vitro to be specific for cytomegalovirus antigens. Sequencing depth was assumed to be roughly uniform across donors in the presence/absence analyses, though that assumption may not hold. Linkage disequilibrium might explain the correlated functional status among segregating V segments, but an unknown experimental factor could not be excluded. CMV serostatus was the only immune exposure information available for the cohort. V-gene and J-gene trimming of TCR beta chains was associated with a missense DCLRE1C variant in a later genetic analysis, and the association was replicated in an independent cohort. In the study, 164 TCR beta chains were listed as associated with cytomegalovirus. While some public TCRs were present in many individuals, most TCR sequences turned up only very rarely across donors. Strong co-occurrence of HLA alleles, especially DR and DQ, made assigning TCR associations to individual alleles difficult. In a later analysis, some 17,000 TCR beta sequences were associated with specific HLA alleles at a false discovery rate of 0.05. A cluster of highly shared sequence variants was judged likely to represent a technical artifact of the sequencing pipeline. Some IMGT-functional V segments, including TRBV6-2 and TRBV6-3, could not be told apart with the 87-base-pair reads, so those segments were excluded.

From a lookup of the germline V gene, CDR1 and CDR2 are MNHNS and SASEGT. V is pared back by 4 bases and J by 1 base, with 11 bases lying between the germline termini. There are 15 amino acids in the CDR3, from cysteine to phenylalanine inclusive. The sequence is cut down to CDR3 DNA, 45 bases in frame from base 1. Library preparation used the immunoSEQ multiplex PCR assay. For the multiplex PCR, a mixture combining 60 forward primers for TCR Vbeta segments and 13 reverse primers for TCR Jbeta segments was used. The CDR3 region of rearranged TCR beta genes was amplified from genomic DNA by a multiplex PCR assay. Amplified TCR beta libraries were sequenced as 87-base-pair reads on the Illumina HiSeq System. On the authors' methods: A later analysis tallied tens of millions of unique TCR beta chains across the 700 or so repertoires, and about 12 million of those chains were shared by two or more donors. Raw reads were error-corrected and collapsed into unique sequences with a nearest-neighbor algorithm that merged closely related sequences to remove PCR and sequencing errors. CDR3 sequences were aligned to IMGT reference sequences to assign V, D and J gene segments. Each retained sequence needed at least a six-nucleotide match to both a V gene segment and a J gene segment. Rearrangements were classified as productive when the CDR3 lacked stop codons and remained in frame with V and J, and all other rearrangements were classified as non-productive. Following IMGT convention, CDR3 was defined as the stretch from the second conserved V-encoded cysteine to the conserved J-encoded phenylalanine. In an earlier analysis of around 540 of the donors, sequences lacking an unambiguous match to a single V gene segment were excluded. In an earlier analysis of almost 600 of the donors, a V segment was called functional when productive rearrangements were above 56.7%, and segregating when the standard deviation between donors exceeded 5%. A statistical classification framework was developed to diagnose cytomegalovirus status using the catalog of TCR beta chain sequences. V and J gene assignment, in a later analysis, came from comparing TCR nucleotide sequences with IMGT/GENE-DB human TR gene sequences. The TCRdist pipeline was used in a later analysis to assign CDR3 sequences and most-parsimonious VDJ recombination scenarios. A later analysis defined each TCR beta chain by its CDR3 amino acid sequence plus V-gene family, and excluded reads lacking a unique V-gene family. As a way to deal with suspected cross-contamination and a sequencing artifact, a later analysis dropped nearly 600 nucleotide sequences that were highly shared and had low generation probability. For each public chain, a later analysis derived a clonal expansion index from normalized ranks of inferred template counts within each repertoire. Generation probabilities in a later analysis came from a VDJ recombination model fitted to out-of-frame rearrangements, and those results were checked against IGoR. In a later analysis, TCR-TCR, TCR-HLA and TCR-CMV co-occurrence was scored with hypergeometric tests, and a repertoire-size bias correction was applied to TCR pairs. A later analysis estimated false discovery rates by permuting HLA or CMV assignments 20 times. In a later analysis, co-occurring TCRs were grouped using DBSCAN, with TCRdist sequence similarity added in when clustering inside HLA-allele-positive subsets. Co-occurrence clustering excluded repertoires with fewer than 30,000 or more than 120,000 public chains, plus five with anomalous nucleotide sharing. The source is immuneACCESS, and TCRdb retained only in-frame sequences with V and J called. Part of the clones is not carried over; for the studies checked, unresolved V genes explain less than half of this, and the remainder is unexplained. V, J and clone size are taken as reported in that table, and D and trimming were inferred from the DNA itself. Here the sample has 95,000 to 150,000 clones; approximately 72% occur a single time. The ten largest clones add up to approximately 28% of the sample.

The rearrangement combines TRBV6-1 with TRBJ1-5; tentative D gene TRBD1, with 5 bases matching. Specimen: PBMCs. The clonotype comes from a man aged 60 to 69 in good health and CMV-seropositive. CDR3 protein: CASSGQRGSNQPQHF. In nucleotide form, the sequence is TGTGCCAGCAGTGGACAGCGGGGAAGCAATCAGCCCCAGCATTTT.